Each of the 5 T cell receptor beta chains below was sequenced from the same sample in a study of blood T cells in healthy people across ages. Using a J-beta primer mix together with a sample-barcoded 5' primer, a second PCR was run for roughly 6 to 12 cycles. One entry per CDR3 protein results from TCRdb running MiXCR on the 5' RACE reads. The table records some 1.1 million distinct CDR3 sequences, less than 45% of them present only once. Sequencing was carried out using blood. The source of these receptors is a man aged 18-30 years in good health.

This rearrangement joins TRBV20-1 to TRBJ2-1, with D possibly being TRBD1 (5 bases). The J call is in doubt because the DNA end fits TRBJ2-7 better. CDR3 size: 15 residues. Germline loops: CDR1 DFQATT, CDR2 SNEGSKA (reference sequence). The CDR3, as DNA: TGCAGTGCTAGAGAACCAGGGCTCTCCTACAATGAGCAGTACTTC. Protein sequence: CSAREPGLSYNEQYF.

This clonotype has only a few counts. This chain joins TRBV20-1 and TRBJ2-6, with no clear D. Germline V gene sequence: CDR1 DFQATT, CDR2 SNEGSKA (reference sequence). The CDR3 consists of 15 residues. V shed 3 bases and J shed 0 bases, with 9 bases lying between them. For the CDR3, the DNA is TGCAGTGCTAGTATCCGCCACTCTGGGGCCAACGTCCTGACTTTC. It is translated as CSASIRHSGANVLTF.

This chain connects TRBV5-1 to TRBJ2-2, with no clear D. Trimming removed 4 bases from V and 7 bases from J, with 17 bases in between. The CDR3 contains 15 residues. The germline gives CDR1 SGHRS, CDR2 YFSETQ. The CDR3 sequence is CASSPSLSRIGELFF. In DNA form, the CDR3 reads TGCGCCAGCAGCCCTTCCCTGTCTCGAATCGGGGAGCTGTTTTTT.

This sequence joins TRBV10-3 and TRBJ2-1; tentative D call: TRBD2 (7 bases). Germline CDR1 ENHRY, CDR2 SYGVKD. The CDR3 covers 16 residues. V shed 0 bases and J shed 4 bases, with 13 bases lying between them. The CDR3 sequence is CAISESKGGEYNEQFF. DNA of the CDR3: TGTGCCATCAGTGAGTCAAAGGGGGGGGAGTACAATGAGCAGTTCTTC.

This clonotype was seen a few times. The rearrangement uses TRBV20-1 and TRBJ1-2, with D unresolved. V was clipped by 0 bases and J by 0 bases, with 8 bases between them. The CDR3 consists of 14 residues. Germline values: CDR1 DFQATT, CDR2 SNEGSKA (reference sequence). In DNA form, the CDR3 reads TGCAGTGCTAGAGAGTTCGGTCCTAACTATGGCTACACCTTC. This codes for CSAREFGPNYGYTF.